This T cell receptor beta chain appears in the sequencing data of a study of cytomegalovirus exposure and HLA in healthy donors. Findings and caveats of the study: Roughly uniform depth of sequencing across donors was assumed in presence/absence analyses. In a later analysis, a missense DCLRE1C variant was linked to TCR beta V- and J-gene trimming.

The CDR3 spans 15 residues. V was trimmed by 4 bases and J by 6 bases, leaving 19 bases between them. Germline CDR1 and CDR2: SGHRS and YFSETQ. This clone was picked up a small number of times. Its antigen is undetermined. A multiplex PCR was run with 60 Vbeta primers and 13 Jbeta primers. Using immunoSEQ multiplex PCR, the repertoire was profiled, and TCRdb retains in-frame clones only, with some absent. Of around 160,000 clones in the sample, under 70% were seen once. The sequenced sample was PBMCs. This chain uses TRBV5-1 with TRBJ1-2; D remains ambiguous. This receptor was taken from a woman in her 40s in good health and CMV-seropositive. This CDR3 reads CASSPELGPWDGYTF. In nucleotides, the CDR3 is TGCGCCAGCAGCCCCGAACTTGGGCCTTGGGATGGCTACACCTTC.